The 28 T cell receptor beta chains given below trace back to one sample, sequenced in a study of cytomegalovirus exposure and HLA in healthy donors. Sequencing used immunoSEQ multiplex PCR; TCRdb keeps in-frame clones, though not all of them. The data hold 150,000 to 160,000 clones, with about 86% observed a single time. The sample consisted of PBMCs. The receptor set was obtained from a man aged 18 to 29 in good health and CMV-seropositive.

This sequence joins TRBV19 and TRBJ1-5; TRBD1 matches 9 bases. Germline V gene lookup returns CDR1 LNHDA and CDR2 SQIVND (reference sequence). This CDR3 is built from 15 residues. The trim removed 7 bases at V and 6 bases at J, leaving 10 bases unmatched. The CDR3 protein is CASKSRDREGQPQHF. As DNA, the CDR3 is TGTGCCAGTAAATCCCGGGACAGGGAGGGTCAGCCCCAGCATTTT.

The chain is built from TRBV10-2 and TRBJ2-1; 10 bases are shared with TRBD2. The CDR3 contains 13 residues. Germline V gene data show CDR1 as WSHSY and CDR2 as SAAADI. V lost 2 bases to trimming and J lost 13 bases; unmatched junction nucleotides: 5. The CDR3 loop reads CASSEPSGRSQFF. In DNA, the CDR3 is TGCGCCAGCAGTGAGCCTAGCGGGAGAAGTCAGTTCTTC.

J is TRBJ2-2 and V is TRBV7-3, with TRBD2 matching over 7 bases. Germline loops: CDR1 SGHTA, CDR2 FQGTGA. V lost 0 bases, J lost 3 bases, and 1 base stayed unmatched. CDR3 length equals 15 residues. This CDR3 is CASSLTLAYTGELFF. The CDR3 DNA reads as TGTGCCAGCAGCTTAACACTAGCGTACACCGGGGAGCTGTTTTTT.

V usage is TRBV6-5 and J usage is TRBJ2-7; 10 bases match TRBD1. The CDR3 loop spans 14 amino acids. Trimming cost V 7 bases and J 2 bases; bases outside gene matches: 5. CDR1 is MNHEY and CDR2 is SVGAGI in the germline V gene. The CDR3 region is CASKRTGGPYEQYF. The CDR3 bases are TGTGCCAGCAAAAGGACAGGGGGGCCCTACGAGCAGTACTTC.

This clone was counted a single time. This sequence joins TRBV4-2 and TRBJ2-4; tentatively, D is TRBD2 (5 bases). CDR3 length: 17 residues. Trimming pared 1 base from V and 1 base from J, leaving 14 bases between. The germline V gene encodes CDR1 LGHNA and CDR2 YNFKEQ. In DNA, the CDR3 is TGTGCCAGCAGCCAAGTTTGGGCGGGTGGGGCCAAAAACATTCAGTACTTC. This sequence encodes CASSQVWAGGAKNIQYF.

The gene calls are TRBV28 and TRBJ1-4, with D tentatively TRBD1 (5 bases). Germline lookup yields CDR1 MDHEN and CDR2 SYDVKM. There are 15 residues in the CDR3. Trimming took 6 bases from V and 8 from J, leaving 19 bases between them. The CDR3 DNA reads TGTGCCAGCAGCCAAGGTGGGACTGGGGAAGAAAAACTGTTTTTT. Protein product: CASSQGGTGEEKLFF. Complete variable domain (other parts from reference TRBV28 and TRBJ1-4): DVKVTQSSRYLVKRTGEKVFLECVQDMDHENMFWYRQDPGLGLRLIYFSYDVKMKEKGDIPEGYSVSREKKERFSLILESASTNQTSMYLCASSQGGTGEEKLFFGSGTQLSVL.

The genes are TRBV7-9 and TRBJ2-5; D not resolved. Trimming took off 2 bases at V and 5 bases at J, with 9 bases between the two ends. Germline CDR1 reads SEHNR; CDR2 reads FQNEAQ (reference sequence). CDR3 length: 13 amino acids. CDR3 sequence reads: CASSLITRETQYF. CDR3 coding DNA: TGTGCCAGCAGCTTAATCACTCGCGAGACCCAGTACTTC.

V and J are TRBV27 and TRBJ2-1; 9 bases fit TRBD1. Germline CDR1 is MNHEY and CDR2 is SMNVEV (reference sequence). J was trimmed by 7 bases and V by 4 bases; bases with no gene match: 11. This CDR3 contains 16 residues. CDR3 sequence: CASSSTGTGIRNEQFF. In DNA, the CDR3 is TGTGCCAGCAGTTCCACCGGGACAGGGATTCGGAATGAGCAGTTCTTC.

This sequence joins TRBV2 and TRBJ2-7; D might be TRBD1 (5 bases). The CDR3 extends over 15 amino acids. The germline CDR1 and CDR2 sequences are SNHLY and FYNNEI. Trimming cost V 6 bases and J 0 bases, with 15 bases left between them. This chain's CDR3 is CASSIEGAFSYEQYF. CDR3 sequence (DNA): TGTGCCAGCAGCATTGAAGGGGCCTTCTCCTACGAGCAGTACTTC.

V and J are TRBV29-1 and TRBJ1-2, with D unclear. Germline V gene sequence: CDR1 SQVTM, CDR2 ANQGSEA. There are 11 residues in the CDR3. The CDR3: CAAGPNYGYTF. Here the CDR3 DNA reads TGCGCTGCGGGCCCGAACTATGGCTACACCTTC. Full variable domain (missing parts from reference TRBV29-1 and TRBJ1-2): SAVISQKPSRDICQRGTSLTIQCQVDSQVTMMFWYRQQPGQSLTLIATANQGSEATYESGFVIDKFPISRPNLTFSTLTVSNMSPEDSSIYLCAAGPNYGYTFGSGTRLTVV.

J is TRBJ2-1 and V is TRBV6-5, with 7 bases aligning to TRBD2. This CDR3 comprises 15 residues. V lost 10 bases to trimming and J lost 4 bases; unmatched junction nucleotides: 13. The germline CDR1 and CDR2 sequences are MNHEY and SVGAGI. The CDR3 nucleotides are TGTGCCACCGAAAAGGCGGGGGTTTTTTACAATGAGCAGTTCTTC. Its translation: CATEKAGVFYNEQFF.

The chain joins TRBV13 to TRBJ2-1; 7 bases are a match to TRBD2. V dropped 2 bases and J dropped 0; count of bases not matched to a gene: 16. The CDR3 is 20 amino acids. Germline loops: CDR1 PRHDT, CDR2 FYEKMQ (reference sequence). The CDR3 DNA is TGTGCCAGCAGCTTACTAGGAAGGGCTAGCGGTGCGAGCTCCTACAATGAGCAGTTCTTC. It yields the protein CASSLLGRASGASSYNEQFF.

As regards this clone: At one of its ends the junction is not consistent with the germline gene, which may arise from a read error. This same CDR3 is encoded by further DNA sequences in the sample. The gene calls are TRBV5-1 and TRBJ1-2; the D gene is possibly TRBD1 (6 bases). The CDR3 contains 14 residues. Germline-derived CDR1 and CDR2 are SGHRS and YFSETQ. DNA for the CDR3: TGTGCCAGCAGCTTGGGGCAGGGGAACTATGGCTACACCTTC. Its protein is CASSLGQGNYGYTF.

V and J are TRBV18 and TRBJ2-5, with a possible D match to TRBD1 (5 bases). Looked up from germline, CDR1 is KGHSH and CDR2 is LQKENI. Between the trimmed V and J ends, which lost 2 bases and 2 bases, there was a span of 9 bases. The CDR3 is 14 residues long. For the CDR3, the DNA is TGTGCCAGCTCACCATTAGGGGTTCAAGAGACCCAGTACTTC. It yields the protein CASSPLGVQETQYF.

This clone turned up a few times. The chain recombines TRBV19 with TRBJ2-7, with D tentatively TRBD2 (5 bases). CDR3 length: 14 residues. Trimming took 3 bases from V and 5 from J, leaving 14 bases between them. CDR1 and CDR2 from the germline V gene are LNHDA and SQIVND (reference sequence). The CDR3 DNA follows: TGTGCCAGTAGTATCGATTTACTAGGAAACGAGCAGTACTTC. It codes for CASSIDLLGNEQYF.

On this clone: This CDR3 is also generated by other DNA sequences in the sample. The J gene is TRBJ1-2, the V gene TRBV2, with 7 bases lining up with TRBD1. Germline values: CDR1 SNHLY, CDR2 FYNNEI. The CDR3 has 15 residues. V dropped 7 bases and J dropped 0; count of bases not matched to a gene: 8. CDR3 residues: CASNARQGTNYGYTF. In nucleotides, the CDR3 is TGTGCCAGCAACGCAAGACAGGGCACTAACTATGGCTACACCTTC.

The chain recombines TRBV4-1 with TRBJ2-7, with 9 bases fitting TRBD1. CDR1 and CDR2 from the germline V gene are MGHRA and YSYEKL. Trimming removed 0 bases from V and 0 bases from J; junction bases left unmatched: 9. The CDR3 loop spans 18 amino acids. In nucleotides, the CDR3 is TGCGCCAGCAGCCAAGAGGGACAGGGATCAGACCTCTCCTACGAGCAGTACTTC. Encoded protein: CASSQEGQGSDLSYEQYF.

The chain is built from TRBV4-1 and TRBJ2-3; D may be TRBD1 (7 bases). This CDR3 region has 17 residues. The germline CDR1 and CDR2 sequences are MGHRA and YSYEKL. V lost 1 base to trimming and J lost 2 bases, with 16 bases between them. CDR3 residues: CASSQGQQGGPTDTQYF. The CDR3 bases are TGCGCCAGCAGCCAAGGTCAGCAGGGGGGCCCCACAGATACGCAGTATTTT.

This CDR3 is CASRPGLASYEQYF. As DNA, the CDR3 is TGTGCCAGCAGACCGGGACTCGCCTCCTACGAGCAGTACTTC. The V call is TRBV6-5, the J call TRBJ2-7; a possible D gene is TRBD2 (6 bases). The CDR3 sequence is 14 residues long. The germline gives CDR1 MNHEY, CDR2 SVGAGI. V was clipped by 6 bases and J by 0 bases, with 12 bases between them.

In this sample, this clone turned up once. This chain joins TRBV27 and TRBJ2-5; TRBD1 aligns across 7 bases. This CDR3 contains 14 residues. V was pared by 5 bases and J by 3 bases, with 6 bases of the junction left unmatched. From germline, CDR1 is MNHEY and CDR2 SMNVEV (reference sequence). Here the CDR3 DNA reads TGTGCCAGCAGTCGACAGGGACGAGAAGAGACCCAGTACTTC. It codes for CASSRQGREETQYF.

The chain combines TRBV7-2 with TRBJ1-1, with D maybe TRBD1 (6 bases). V lost 3 bases and J lost 11, with 10 bases in between. CDR3 length: 11 amino acids. Germline CDR1 and CDR2: SGHTA and FQGNSA. CDR3 bases: TGTGCCAGCAGCTTGACCACAGGGGCTTTCTTT. This sequence encodes CASSLTTGAFF.

The CDR3 nucleotides are TGTGCCTGGTCCCTCGGGGCCGGGGGTCAGCCCCAGCATTTT. It encodes CAWSLGAGGQPQHF. The chain carries TRBV30 and TRBJ1-5, with a possible D match to TRBD1 (5 bases). The CDR3 runs to 14 residues. The germline V gene encodes CDR1 GTSNPN and CDR2 SVGIG (reference sequence). V lost 5 bases and J 6 bases, leaving 17 bases between the germline ends.

The chain recombines TRBV5-1 with TRBJ2-1; 10 bases agree with TRBD2. J lost 4 bases, V lost 2 bases, and 3 bases had no gene match. CDR1 SGHRS and CDR2 YFSETQ come from the germline V gene. The CDR3 has 15 amino acids. The CDR3 bases are TGCGCCAGCAGCTTTGGTAGCGGGGGGTACAATGAGCAGTTCTTC. Its protein product is CASSFGSGGYNEQFF.

This chain links TRBV27 with TRBJ2-1; TRBD2 matches at 9 bases. The CDR3 contains 17 residues. Unmatched junction bases numbered 10, after V lost 2 bases and J lost 5 bases. Germline assignment: CDR1 MNHEY and CDR2 SMNVEV (reference sequence). Here the CDR3 DNA reads TGTGCCAGCAGTTTAGGGAGGAGGCGGGGGGGGGACAATGAGCAGTTCTTC. It yields the protein CASSLGRRRGGDNEQFF.

The chain joins TRBV6-5 to TRBJ1-2, with 7 bases identical to TRBD1. Germline loops: CDR1 MNHEY, CDR2 SVGAGI. CDR3 size: 14 residues. Unmatched junction bases numbered 5, after V lost 3 bases and J lost 4 bases. The DNA for the CDR3 is TGTGCCAGCAGTTATACCGGGACAGCCTATGGCTACACCTTC. The encoded protein is CASSYTGTAYGYTF.

The chain couples TRBV6-6 to TRBJ1-2; 9 nucleotides line up with TRBD1. The CDR3 contains 15 residues. In germline, CDR1 is MNHNY, CDR2 SVGAGI (reference sequence). The J segment lost 8 bases and the V segment lost 0 bases, leaving 7 bases of the junction unmatched. The CDR3 sequence: CASSYSRTGDVGYTF. The CDR3 nucleotides read TGTGCCAGCAGTTACTCGAGGACAGGGGATGTGGGCTACACCTTC.

This chain joins TRBV2 and TRBJ2-7, with 9 bases fitting TRBD2. Germline-derived CDR1 and CDR2 are SNHLY and FYNNEI. V trimming: 0 bases; J trimming: 2 bases; junction bases outside the gene matches: 5. The CDR3 consists of 16 residues. CDR3 protein: CASSEAIGGGAYEQYF. Written as DNA, the CDR3 is TGTGCCAGCAGTGAAGCGATAGGCGGGGGGGCCTACGAGCAGTACTTC.

This clone was found a few times. The rearrangement uses TRBV4-3 and TRBJ1-2, with D unresolved. Between the trimmed V and J ends, which lost 1 base and 4 bases, there was a span of 7 bases. This CDR3 has 13 residues. The germline V gene has CDR1 LGHNA and CDR2 YSLEER. CDR3 loop: CASSQGPSYGYTF. The CDR3, as DNA: TGCGCCAGCAGCCAAGGGCCAAGCTATGGCTACACCTTC.